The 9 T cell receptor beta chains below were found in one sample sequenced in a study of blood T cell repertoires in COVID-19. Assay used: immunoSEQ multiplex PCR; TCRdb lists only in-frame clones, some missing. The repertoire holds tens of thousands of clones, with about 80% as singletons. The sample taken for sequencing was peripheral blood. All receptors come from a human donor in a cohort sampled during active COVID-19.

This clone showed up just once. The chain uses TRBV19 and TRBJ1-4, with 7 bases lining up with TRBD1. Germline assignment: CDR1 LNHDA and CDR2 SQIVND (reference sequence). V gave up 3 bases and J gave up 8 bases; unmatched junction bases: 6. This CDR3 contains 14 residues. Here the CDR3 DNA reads TGTGCCAGTAGTATCGACAGGGTGCCAGAAAAACTGTTTTTT. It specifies CASSIDRVPEKLFF.

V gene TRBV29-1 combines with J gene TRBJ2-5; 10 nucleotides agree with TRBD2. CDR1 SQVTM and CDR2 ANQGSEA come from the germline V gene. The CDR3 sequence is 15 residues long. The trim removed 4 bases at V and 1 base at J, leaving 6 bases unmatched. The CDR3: CSVARTSGVQETQYF. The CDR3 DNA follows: TGCAGCGTTGCCCGGACTAGCGGAGTCCAAGAGACCCAGTACTTC. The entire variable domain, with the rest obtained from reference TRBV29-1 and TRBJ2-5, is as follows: SAVISQKPSRDICQRGTSLTIQCQVDSQVTMMFWYRQQPGQSLTLIATANQGSEATYESGFVIDKFPISRPNLTFSTLTVSNMSPEDSSIYLCSVARTSGVQETQYFGPGTRLLVL.

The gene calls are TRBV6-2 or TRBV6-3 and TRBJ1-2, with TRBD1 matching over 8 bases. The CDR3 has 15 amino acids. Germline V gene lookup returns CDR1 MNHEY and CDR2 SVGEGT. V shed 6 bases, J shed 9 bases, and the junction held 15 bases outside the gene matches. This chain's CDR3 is CASSRTGQGRESYTF. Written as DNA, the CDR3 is TGTGCCAGCAGCCGCACCGGACAGGGTCGGGAGAGCTACACCTTC.

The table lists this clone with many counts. The CDR3 protein is CASSFPASGESYNEQFF. In DNA, the CDR3 is TGTGCCAGCAGTTTTCCGGCTAGCGGGGAATCCTACAATGAGCAGTTCTTC. The genes are TRBV28 and TRBJ2-1, with 9 nucleotides matching TRBD2. The CDR3 loop spans 17 amino acids. The trim removed 3 bases at V and 1 base at J, leaving 7 bases unmatched. In germline, CDR1 is MDHEN, CDR2 SYDVKM.

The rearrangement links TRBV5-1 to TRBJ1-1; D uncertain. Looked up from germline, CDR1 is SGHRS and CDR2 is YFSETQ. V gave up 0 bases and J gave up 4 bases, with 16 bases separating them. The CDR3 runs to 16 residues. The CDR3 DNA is TGCGCCAGCAGCTTGGCGGCCGGGGTTGGGGTCACTGAAGCTTTCTTT. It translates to CASSLAAGVGVTEAFF.

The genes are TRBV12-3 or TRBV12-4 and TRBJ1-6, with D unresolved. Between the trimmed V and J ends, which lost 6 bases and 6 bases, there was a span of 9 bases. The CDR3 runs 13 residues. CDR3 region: CASSLNSNSPLHF. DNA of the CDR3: TGTGCCAGCAGCCTTAATTCTAATTCACCCCTCCACTTT.

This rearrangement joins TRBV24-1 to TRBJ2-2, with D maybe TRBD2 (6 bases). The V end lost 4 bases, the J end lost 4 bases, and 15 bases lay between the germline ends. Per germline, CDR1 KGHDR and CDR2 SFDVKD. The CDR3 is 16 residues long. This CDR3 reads CATSDRGGRSTGELFF. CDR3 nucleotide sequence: TGTGCCACCAGTGACCGAGGAGGGAGGAGCACCGGGGAGCTGTTTTTT.

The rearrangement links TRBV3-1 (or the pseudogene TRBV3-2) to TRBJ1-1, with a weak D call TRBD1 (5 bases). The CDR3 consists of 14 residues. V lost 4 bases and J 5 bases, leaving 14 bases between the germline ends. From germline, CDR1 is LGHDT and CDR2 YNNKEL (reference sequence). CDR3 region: CASSPYGGRTEAFF. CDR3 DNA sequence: TGTGCCAGCAGCCCATATGGGGGGAGGACTGAAGCTTTCTTT.

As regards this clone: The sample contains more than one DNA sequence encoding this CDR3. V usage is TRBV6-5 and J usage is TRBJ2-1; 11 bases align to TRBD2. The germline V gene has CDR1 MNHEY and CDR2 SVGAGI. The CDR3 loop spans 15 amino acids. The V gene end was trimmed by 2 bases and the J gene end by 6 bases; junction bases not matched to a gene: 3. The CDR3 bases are TGTGCCAGCAGTTACAATAGCGGGAGGGCCAATGAGCAGTTCTTC. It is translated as CASSYNSGRANEQFF.